The 22 T cell receptor beta chains reported below all come from one sample, sequenced in a study of CD8 T cells in Susac syndrome. RNA, at about 0.45 to 1 ug, was reverse transcribed with random hexamers. A single record per CDR3 protein comes from TCRdb applying MiXCR to the immunoSEQ multiplex PCR reads. The sample yields 400,000 to 550,000 distinct CDR3 sequences, 75% to 90% seen once. What was sequenced was CD8+ T cells from PBMCs. The source is a human donor with multiple sclerosis.

This chain links TRBV7-8 with TRBJ2-7, with 7 bases lining up with TRBD2. Losses at the gene ends were 5 bases for V and 7 bases for J; bases not matched to a gene: 17. This CDR3 spans 16 amino acids. CDR1 is SGHVS, CDR2 FQNEAQ, per germline. CDR3 sequence: CASSRATAGPLGEQYF. For the CDR3, the DNA is TGTGCCAGCAGCCGGGCGACAGCGGGGCCGCTGGGGGAGCAGTACTTC. Full variable domain (outside the CDR3, taken from reference TRBV7-8 and TRBJ2-7): GAGVSQSPRYKVAKRGQDVALRCDPISGHVSLFWYQQALGQGPEFLTYFQNEAQLDKSGLPSDRFFAERPEGSVSTLKIQRTQQEDSAVYLCASSRATAGPLGEQYFGPGTRLTVT.

In this sample, this clonotype turned up once. The chain links TRBV27 to TRBJ1-1; TRBD1 agrees at 8 bases. Germline-derived CDR1 and CDR2 are MNHEY and SMNVEV (reference sequence). The CDR3 contains 18 residues. The J segment lost 4 bases and the V segment lost 0 bases, leaving 13 bases of the junction unmatched. The CDR3 loop reads CASSLSEPRGPRGTEAFF. In DNA form, the CDR3 reads TGTGCCAGCAGTTTATCGGAGCCCAGGGGGCCCCGAGGCACTGAAGCTTTCTTT.

This clonotype was seen only once. The gene calls are TRBV20-1 and TRBJ2-4; D is uncertain. Trimming stripped 6 bases from V and 2 bases from J, with 8 bases between. Per the germline V gene, CDR1 is DFQATT and CDR2 is SNEGSKA (reference sequence). This CDR3 region has 12 residues. CDR3 sequence reads: CSAGSTKNIQYF. The CDR3 DNA reads as TGCAGTGCCGGTTCCACCAAAAACATTCAGTACTTC.

This CDR3 reads CASSRLTGGQIEQFF. As DNA, the CDR3 is TGTGCCAGCAGCCGTTTAACGGGGGGACAGATTGAGCAGTTCTTC. The chain combines TRBV28 with TRBJ2-1; D assignment may be TRBD1 or TRBD2 (7 bases each). Looked up from germline, CDR1 is MDHEN and CDR2 is SYDVKM. The CDR3 extends over 15 amino acids. V was pared by 6 bases and J by 9 bases, with 21 bases between.

CDR3 protein: CASSLTGGHTEAFF. DNA for the CDR3: TGTGCCAGCAGTTTGACAGGGGGACATACTGAAGCTTTCTTT. The chain has TRBV27 and TRBJ1-1; 9 nucleotides match TRBD1. With V trimmed by 3 bases and J by 5 bases, 4 bases remained unmatched. Germline CDR1 and CDR2: MNHEY and SMNVEV (reference sequence). The CDR3 spans 14 residues.

This clonotype is a singleton in its sample. The rearrangement joins TRBV10-3 to TRBJ2-7; TRBD2 agrees at 7 bases. This CDR3 is 17 amino acids long. Germline V gene lookup returns CDR1 ENHRY and CDR2 SYGVKD. V lost 0 bases to trimming and J lost 1 base; unmatched junction nucleotides: 9. The CDR3 spells CAISESLGGITSYEQYF. The CDR3 DNA reads as TGTGCCATCAGTGAGTCGTTGGGAGGGATTACTTCCTACGAGCAGTACTTC.

The chain couples TRBV27 to TRBJ2-7, with 10 bases matching TRBD2. The CDR3 has 16 amino acids. Unmatched junction bases numbered 9, after V lost 4 bases and J lost 3 bases. CDR1 and CDR2 (germline): MNHEY, SMNVEV (reference sequence). CDR3 bases: TGTGCCAGCAGTTCCTTCCTAGCGGGGGAGAACTACGAGCAGTACTTC. This translates into CASSSFLAGENYEQYF.

The V and J genes are TRBV12-3 or TRBV12-4 and TRBJ1-1; D gene unclear. The CDR3 contains 14 residues. Trimming removed 5 bases at V and 1 base at J, with 11 bases between. The CDR3 is CASSRNYRNTEAFF. CDR3 DNA: TGTGCCAGCAGTCGTAACTACCGGAACACTGAAGCTTTCTTT.

J is TRBJ2-1 and V is TRBV5-4; possible D gene TRBD1, 6 bases. CDR3 length equals 12 residues. V lost 2 bases and J 8 bases, leaving 8 bases between the germline ends. CDR1 SGHNT and CDR2 YYREEE come from the germline V gene (reference sequence). The CDR3 nucleotides are TGTGCCAGCAGCTTACAGGGCTATGAGCAGTTCTTC. Translating it yields CASSLQGYEQFF.

The sample holds one count of this clonotype. The J gene is TRBJ2-7, the V gene TRBV4-1; tentatively, D is TRBD1 (6 bases). Trimming cost V 0 bases and J 4 bases, with 16 bases left between them. This CDR3 region has 16 residues. Germline CDR1 is MGHRA and CDR2 is YSYEKL. The CDR3 sequence: CASSQDLGDIGYEQYF. CDR3 bases: TGCGCCAGCAGCCAAGATCTCGGGGACATCGGGTACGAGCAGTACTTC.

The rearrangement joins TRBV30 to TRBJ1-2; 10 bases line up with TRBD1. The germline gives CDR1 GTSNPN, CDR2 SVGIG (reference sequence). CDR3 length: 15 residues. V trimming: 0 bases; J trimming: 2 bases; junction bases outside the gene matches: 3. The chain's CDR3 is CAWSVETGGNYGYTF. The CDR3, as DNA: TGTGCCTGGAGTGTTGAGACAGGGGGCAACTATGGCTACACCTTC.

V gene TRBV4-1 combines with J gene TRBJ1-1, with D possibly being TRBD1 (6 bases). Trimming took 2 bases from V and 11 from J, leaving 15 bases between them. The CDR3 is 13 amino acids. Germline V gives CDR1 MGHRA, CDR2 YSYEKL. CDR3 region: CASSQPQGGEAFF. The CDR3 DNA is TGCGCCAGCAGCCAACCACAGGGCGGTGAGGCTTTCTTT.

The genes are TRBV5-1 and TRBJ2-7, with TRBD1 matching 7 bases. J lost 2 bases, V lost 1 base, and 3 bases had no gene match. There are 14 residues in the CDR3. Per the germline V gene, CDR1 is SGHRS and CDR2 is YFSETQ. CDR3 sequence (DNA): TGCGCCAGCAGCTTGACGGGACAGACCTACGAGCAGTACTTC. Translation gives CASSLTGQTYEQYF.

The chain carries TRBV29-1 and TRBJ2-5; 7 bases fit TRBD1. The CDR3 has 13 amino acids. Trimming at V came to 3 bases and at J to 1 base, leaving 2 bases not matched to a gene. Germline V lookup: CDR1 SQVTM, CDR2 ANQGSEA. The CDR3 loop is CSVDWDSQETQYF. DNA of the CDR3: TGCAGCGTTGATTGGGACAGCCAAGAGACCCAGTACTTC. The whole variable domain, remainder taken from reference TRBV29-1 and TRBJ2-5, is SAVISQKPSRDICQRGTSLTIQCQVDSQVTMMFWYRQQPGQSLTLIATANQGSEATYESGFVIDKFPISRPNLTFSTLTVSNMSPEDSSIYLCSVDWDSQETQYFGPGTRLLVL.

This chain uses TRBV10-3 with TRBJ1-1, with TRBD1 as a possible D gene (5 bases). Germline V gene sequence: CDR1 ENHRY, CDR2 SYGVKD. The CDR3 runs to 14 residues. Between the trimmed V and J ends, which lost 3 bases and 3 bases, there was a span of 11 bases. CDR3 sequence reads: CAISESQGDTEAFF. The CDR3, as DNA: TGTGCCATCAGTGAATCCCAGGGCGACACTGAAGCTTTCTTT.

The rearrangement joins TRBV6-1 to TRBJ2-7; TRBD2 matches at 7 bases. CDR1 is MNHNS and CDR2 is SASEGT in the germline V gene. Germline trimming cut 2 bases from V and 5 bases from J; bases unmatched to any gene: 12. The CDR3 contains 16 residues. The CDR3 is CASSEIEGGPSNEQYF. The CDR3, as DNA: TGTGCCAGCAGTGAAATCGAGGGAGGGCCCTCGAACGAGCAGTACTTC.

The chain employs TRBV19 and TRBJ1-1; perhaps TRBD1 as D (5 bases). Germline CDR1 and CDR2: LNHDA and SQIVND (reference sequence). Trimming removed 3 bases from V and 7 bases from J, with 12 bases in between. The CDR3 loop spans 13 amino acids. CDR3 bases: TGTGCCAGTAGTATCGTCGACAGCTTTGAAGCTTTCTTT. As protein: CASSIVDSFEAFF.

This chain connects TRBV19 to TRBJ1-2; D perhaps matches TRBD1 (6 bases). This CDR3 comprises 11 residues. Per the germline V gene, CDR1 is LNHDA and CDR2 is SQIVND (reference sequence). CDR3 DNA sequence: TGTGCTACGAGGGGGGACTATGGCTACACCTTC. It specifies CATRGDYGYTF.

J is TRBJ2-7 and V is TRBV20-1; D remains unclear. Germline V gene sequence: CDR1 DFQATT, CDR2 SNEGSKA (reference sequence). Deletions cut 3 bases from V and 1 base from J, with 19 bases between. CDR3 size: 16 residues. For the CDR3, the DNA is TGCAGTGCTAGCCTCGGAATAGGTGACGAGTCCTACGAGCAGTACTTC. It codes for CSASLGIGDESYEQYF.

In its sample, this clonotype was seen once. The chain uses TRBV3-1 and TRBJ2-7, with 7 bases that match TRBD1. The junction had 9 bases not matched to a gene; V was cut back by 4 bases and J by 3 bases. This CDR3 is built from 15 residues. The germline V gene has CDR1 LGHDT and CDR2 YNNKEL (reference sequence). In DNA, the CDR3 is TGTGCCAGCAGCCGGACAGGACCCACCGTCTACGAGCAGTACTTC. It codes for CASSRTGPTVYEQYF.

This clonotype occurred once. The genes are TRBV10-3 and TRBJ2-7; perhaps TRBD2 as D (6 bases). Germline CDR1 ENHRY, CDR2 SYGVKD. The length of the CDR3 is 14 residues. V lost 3 bases, J lost 0 bases, and 9 bases lay in between. For the CDR3, the DNA is TGTGCCATCAGTGAATTAGCGGACTCCTACGAGCAGTACTTC. Its protein is CAISELADSYEQYF.

In its sample, this clonotype was seen once. The chain combines TRBV20-1 with TRBJ2-2; 7 bases map to TRBD1. Germline V gene sequence: CDR1 DFQATT, CDR2 SNEGSKA (reference sequence). The CDR3 totals 14 residues. With 6 bases clipped from V and 2 bases from J, the junction kept 6 bases outside the gene matches. In DNA, the CDR3 is TGCAGTGCCAGGGACAGTAGAAACACCGGGGAGCTGTTTTTT. This sequence encodes CSARDSRNTGELFF.